This TCR beta chain was obtained from a study of OX40 agonist ivuxolimab in advanced cancers. The sample holds a few counts of this clone. The length of the CDR3 is 14 residues. Germline loops: CDR1 SEHNR, CDR2 FQNEAQ (reference sequence). V dropped 0 bases and J dropped 0 bases, with 5 bases sitting between them. Using immunoSEQ multiplex PCR, the repertoire was profiled, and TCRdb retains in-frame clones only, with some absent. The sample gives about 69,000 clones, about nine tenths of which show up once; 4% to 4.5% is in the top ten. This sample comprised CD4+ or CD8+ T cells sorted from blood, obtained in a trial of the OX40 agonist ivuxolimab. The receptor's source is an adult with an advanced solid tumor such as melanoma, head and neck, liver or kidney cancer. The chain joins TRBV7-9 to TRBJ1-2, with unresolved D. The CDR3 bases are TGTGCCAGCAGCTTAGCCAGCTCTAACTATGGCTACACCTTC. Amino acid sequence: CASSLASSNYGYTF.